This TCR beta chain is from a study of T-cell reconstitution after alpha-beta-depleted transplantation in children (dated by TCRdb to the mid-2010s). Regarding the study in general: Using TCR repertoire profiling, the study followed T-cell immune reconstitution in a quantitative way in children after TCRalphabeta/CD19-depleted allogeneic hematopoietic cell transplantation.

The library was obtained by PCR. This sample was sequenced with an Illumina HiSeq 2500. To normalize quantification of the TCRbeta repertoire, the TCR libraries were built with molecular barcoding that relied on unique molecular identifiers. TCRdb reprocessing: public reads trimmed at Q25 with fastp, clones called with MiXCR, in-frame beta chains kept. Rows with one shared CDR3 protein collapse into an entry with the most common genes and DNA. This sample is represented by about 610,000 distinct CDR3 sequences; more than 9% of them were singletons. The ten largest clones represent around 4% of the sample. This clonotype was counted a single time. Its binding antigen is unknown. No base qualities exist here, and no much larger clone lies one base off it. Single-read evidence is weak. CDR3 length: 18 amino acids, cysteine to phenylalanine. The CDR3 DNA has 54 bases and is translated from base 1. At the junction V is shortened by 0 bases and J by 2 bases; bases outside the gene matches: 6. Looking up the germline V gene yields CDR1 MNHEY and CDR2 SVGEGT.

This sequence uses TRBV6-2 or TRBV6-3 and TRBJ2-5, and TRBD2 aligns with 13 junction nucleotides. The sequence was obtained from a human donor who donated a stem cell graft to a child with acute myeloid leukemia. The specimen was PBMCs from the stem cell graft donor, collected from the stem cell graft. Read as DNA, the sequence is TGTGCCAGCAGTTACTCCGGCTCGGGACTAGCGGGACAAGAGACCCAGTACTTC. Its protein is CASSYSGSGLAGQETQYF.